Following are 25 T cell receptor beta chains from one sample sequenced in a study of T cells in Graves' hyperthyroidism and ophthalmopathy. Template material for amplifying TCR beta CDR3 regions consisted of RNA transcripts. HTBI primers were the set used in a first-round RT-PCR of the TCR CDR3. TCRdb reanalysed the multiplex PCR reads using MiXCR and keeps one entry per CDR3 protein. The sample lists hundreds of thousands of distinct CDR3 sequences; 30% to 40% were seen once. Sequencing was performed on blood. The source is a woman aged 35 to 49 with Graves' hyperthyroidism.

This clonotype has just a few counts. The V call is TRBV5-4, the J call TRBJ1-2; 11 bases map to TRBD1. This CDR3 is built from 16 residues. CDR1 is SGHNT and CDR2 is YYREEE in the germline V gene (reference sequence). Trimming cost V 5 bases and J 5 bases; bases outside gene matches: 11. The CDR3 sequence is CASSSPGQGAVYGYTF. The CDR3 DNA reads as TGTGCCAGCAGTTCCCCAGGACAGGGGGCGGTGTATGGCTACACCTTC.

This clonotype came up a few times. This chain joins TRBV5-1 and TRBJ2-2; no reliable D call. The CDR3 loop spans 14 amino acids. CDR1 is SGHRS and CDR2 is YFSETQ in the germline V gene. V was pared by 1 base and J by 1 base, with 5 bases between. The CDR3 reads CASSLPQNTGELFF. The CDR3 DNA sequence: TGCGCCAGCAGCTTGCCCCAGAACACCGGGGAGCTGTTTTTT. Using reference TRBV5-1 and TRBJ2-2 for the parts outside the CDR3, the full variable domain is KAGVTQTPRYLIKTRGQQVTLSCSPISGHRSVSWYQQTPGQGLQFLFEYFSETQRNKGNFPGRFSGRQFSNSRSEMNVSTLELGDSALYLCASSLPQNTGELFFGEGSRLTVL.

The rearrangement joins TRBV27 to TRBJ1-1, with D perhaps TRBD1 (5 bases). From germline, CDR1 is MNHEY and CDR2 SMNVEV (reference sequence). Trimming removed 3 bases from V and 3 bases from J, with 11 bases in between. The CDR3 runs to 14 residues. In DNA, the CDR3 is TGTGCCAGCAGTTTCCTAACAGGAGACACTGAAGCTTTCTTT. The encoded protein is CASSFLTGDTEAFF.

A few counts support this clonotype. The CDR3 DNA reads TGTGCCAGCAGTTACTCAACCGCTTTTAACTATGGCTACACCTTC. Protein sequence: CASSYSTAFNYGYTF. The V gene is TRBV6-5, the J gene TRBJ1-2; D not certain. Germline CDR1 is MNHEY and CDR2 is SVGAGI. This CDR3 has 15 residues. The V and J ends lost 0 bases and 1 base respectively, with 9 bases between them.

In its sample, this clonotype was seen a few times. V usage is TRBV11-2 and J usage is TRBJ2-7, with D possibly matching TRBD2 (6 bases). The CDR3 length is 15 residues. Trimming stripped 5 bases from V and 4 bases from J, with 18 bases between. In germline, CDR1 is SGHAT, CDR2 FQNNGV. The CDR3 region is CASSPFAGSGYEQYF. In DNA, the CDR3 is TGTGCCAGCAGCCCCTTCGCGGGGAGTGGGTACGAGCAGTACTTC.

This clonotype has ten or more counts. The rearrangement uses TRBV7-2 and TRBJ1-2, with 12 bases matching TRBD1. Germline values: CDR1 SGHTA, CDR2 FQGNSA. The CDR3 spans 15 residues. Trimming at V came to 3 bases and at J to 8 bases, leaving 7 bases not matched to a gene. The CDR3 bases are TGTGCCAGCAGCTTTCAGGGACAGGGGGCGAGAGGCTACACCTTC. It specifies CASSFQGQGARGYTF.

This clonotype was seen more than once but under ten times. The genes are TRBV5-1 and TRBJ1-1; no clear D. V was cut by 6 bases and J by 1 base, with 7 bases left in between. This CDR3 comprises 12 residues. Germline V gene data show CDR1 as SGHRS and CDR2 as YFSETQ. The CDR3, as DNA: TGCGCCAGCATAGGCAGGAACACTGAAGCTTTCTTT. This encodes CASIGRNTEAFF. Full variable domain (rest looked up from reference TRBV5-1 and TRBJ1-1): KAGVTQTPRYLIKTRGQQVTLSCSPISGHRSVSWYQQTPGQGLQFLFEYFSETQRNKGNFPGRFSGRQFSNSRSEMNVSTLELGDSALYLCASIGRNTEAFFGQGTRLTVV.

The rearrangement joins TRBV7-2 to TRBJ2-7; 8 bases match TRBD1. Germline V gene lookup returns CDR1 SGHTA and CDR2 FQGNSA. The CDR3 contains 15 residues. The trim removed 8 bases at V and 3 bases at J, leaving 12 bases unmatched. DNA of the CDR3: TGTGCCAGCCCAACCCGGGACAGGAACTACTACGAGCAGTACTTC. It specifies CASPTRDRNYYEQYF.

The chain links TRBV12-3 or TRBV12-4 to TRBJ1-1, with no clear D. This CDR3 region has 14 residues. V was trimmed by 2 bases and J by 3 bases, leaving 10 bases between them. CDR3 in amino acids: CASSLSAGYTEAFF. The DNA for the CDR3 is TGTGCCAGCAGTTTAAGCGCTGGGTACACTGAAGCTTTCTTT.

The chain recombines TRBV7-8 with TRBJ2-5, with D perhaps TRBD2 (6 bases). The CDR3 is 16 amino acids. V dropped 1 base and J dropped 2 bases, with 14 bases sitting between them. The germline gives CDR1 SGHVS, CDR2 FQNEAQ. This CDR3 reads CASSLVGGYPQETQYF. The DNA for the CDR3 is TGTGCCAGCAGCTTAGTTGGGGGGTACCCGCAAGAGACCCAGTACTTC.

The V gene is TRBV15, the J gene TRBJ2-3; D is ambiguous. V shed 0 bases and J shed 2 bases, with 9 bases lying between them. There are 15 residues in the CDR3. The germline V gene has CDR1 LNHNV and CDR2 YYDKDF (reference sequence). CDR3 in amino acids: CATSRDGLITDTQYF. For the CDR3, the DNA is TGTGCCACCAGCAGAGACGGGCTGATCACAGATACGCAGTATTTT.

The sample holds a few counts of this clonotype. The chain links TRBV7-8 to TRBJ1-1; D gene uncertain. The ends were cut back, 2 bases at V and 6 bases at J, with 16 bases in the middle. Looked up from germline, CDR1 is SGHVS and CDR2 is FQNEAQ. This CDR3 comprises 15 residues. The CDR3 DNA reads as TGTGCCAGCAGCTTATATGAGGTGTTGAGCCCTGAAGCTTTCTTT. Protein: CASSLYEVLSPEAFF.

There are a few counts of this clonotype. The genes are TRBV7-9 and TRBJ1-2, with 9 bases aligning to TRBD1. The germline gives CDR1 SEHNR, CDR2 FQNEAQ (reference sequence). The CDR3 spans 15 residues. The junction had 6 bases not matched to a gene; V was cut back by 3 bases and J by 4 bases. CDR3 DNA: TGTGCCAGCAGCTTTCGGGACAGGGATCCCTATGGCTACACCTTC. It encodes CASSFRDRDPYGYTF.

Concerning this clonotype itself: A much larger clone differs by one base, so this may be a read error. J is TRBJ1-1 and V is TRBV10-2; 7 bases match TRBD1. The trim removed 6 bases at V and 8 bases at J, leaving 6 bases unmatched. This CDR3 has 12 amino acids. From germline, CDR1 is WSHSY and CDR2 SAAADI. In nucleotides, the CDR3 is TGCGCCAGCAGCGACAGGGAGCTAGAAGCTTTCTTT. It specifies CASSDRELEAFF.

CDR3 in amino acids: CASSKSGTPGELFF. For the CDR3, the DNA is TGCGCCAGCAGTAAATCGGGAACACCCGGGGAGCTGTTTTTT. The rearrangement links TRBV10-1 to TRBJ2-2; possibly TRBD2 for D (5 bases). The germline V and J ends were trimmed by 5 bases and 6 bases, with 13 bases remaining between them. Germline values: CDR1 WNHNN, CDR2 SYGVQD (reference sequence). The CDR3 consists of 14 residues.

This clonotype was observed many times. The V and J genes are TRBV6-5 and TRBJ1-2; D may be TRBD1 (5 bases). The CDR3 covers 13 residues. Germline CDR1 and CDR2: MNHEY and SVGAGI. V was pared by 2 bases and J by 8 bases, with 12 bases between. The CDR3 sequence: CASSYGGVRGYTF. Written as DNA, the CDR3 is TGTGCCAGCAGTTACGGGGGGGTGCGAGGCTACACCTTC.

This sequence joins TRBV10-3 and TRBJ2-5; D might be TRBD1 or TRBD2, each matching 6 bases. CDR1 ENHRY and CDR2 SYGVKD come from the germline V gene. This CDR3 is 14 amino acids long. The ends were cut back, 4 bases at V and 4 bases at J, with 13 bases in the middle. This chain's CDR3 is CAISAGARGETQYF. CDR3 in DNA: TGTGCCATCAGTGCGGGGGCCCGGGGAGAGACCCAGTACTTC.

This clonotype was picked up many times. As DNA, the CDR3 is TGTGCCAGCAGCTTAGGGCCGGGATCTGAGTACACTGAAGCTTTCTTT. It specifies CASSLGPGSEYTEAFF. This chain links TRBV7-6 with TRBJ1-1; D not certain. Trimming stripped 1 base from V and 3 bases from J, with 15 bases between. The V gene's germline CDR1 is SGHVS and CDR2 FNYEAQ. The CDR3 is made up of 16 amino acids.

The gene calls are TRBV9 and TRBJ2-5, with TRBD2 as a possible D gene (6 bases). Trimming removed 0 bases from V and 4 bases from J, with 19 bases in between. The CDR3 sequence is 17 residues long. From germline, CDR1 is SGDLS and CDR2 YYNGEE. CDR3 DNA: TGTGCCAGCAGCGTAGCGGGGCTATCGGGACTGGGAGAGACCCAGTACTTC. It codes for CASSVAGLSGLGETQYF.

The chain joins TRBV20-1 to TRBJ2-7, with a weak D call TRBD2 (5 bases). The CDR3 spans 14 residues. The germline V gene has CDR1 DFQATT and CDR2 SNEGSKA (reference sequence). V lost 2 bases, J lost 6 bases, and 17 bases lay in between. The CDR3 sequence: CSARKRGIRGEQYF. DNA of the CDR3: TGCAGTGCTAGAAAACGAGGGATCCGGGGCGAGCAGTACTTC.

The chain recombines TRBV12-3 or TRBV12-4 with TRBJ1-1, with D tentatively TRBD1 (5 bases). There are 16 residues in the CDR3. The CDR3 DNA sequence: TGTGCTAGTTGTGACACCTTCGGGACGGTGAACACTGAAGCTTTCTTT. It translates to CASCDTFGTVNTEAFF.

The chain combines TRBV12-3 or TRBV12-4 with TRBJ2-2, with TRBD1 matching over 9 bases. The J segment lost 7 bases and the V segment lost 1 base, leaving 1 base of the junction unmatched. This CDR3 contains 14 residues. This CDR3 is CASSLGQGDGELFF. In DNA, the CDR3 is TGTGCCAGCAGTTTAGGACAGGGGGACGGGGAGCTGTTTTTT.

In nucleotides, the CDR3 is TGTGCCAGCAGCCCTGTCTCTAGCGGGAGGACGGCCGGCGAGCAGTACTTC. Translating gives CASSPVSSGRTAGEQYF. The V and J genes are TRBV3-1 and TRBJ2-7, with 11 bases lining up with TRBD2. Trimming took 4 bases from V and 6 from J; bases not matched to a gene: 14. The CDR3 covers 17 residues. Germline CDR1 reads LGHDT; CDR2 reads YNNKEL (reference sequence).

The table lists this clonotype with many counts. V usage is TRBV29-1 and J usage is TRBJ2-5, with TRBD2 matching over 8 bases. Germline loops: CDR1 SQVTM, CDR2 ANQGSEA. J gave up 5 bases and V 4 bases, and 12 bases lay outside the gene matches. There are 15 residues in the CDR3. The CDR3 is CSVVRGSGKAETQYF. The CDR3 DNA reads as TGCAGCGTTGTCCGCGGTAGCGGGAAGGCGGAGACCCAGTACTTC.

V gene TRBV7-2 combines with J gene TRBJ1-2, with TRBD1 matching 8 bases. CDR1 SGHTA and CDR2 FQGNSA come from the germline V gene. The CDR3 covers 16 residues. J gave up 4 bases and V 4 bases, and 11 bases lay outside the gene matches. CDR3 sequence: CASSSPTGTGGYGYTF. CDR3 nucleotides: TGTGCCAGCAGCTCGCCAACGGGGACAGGCGGCTATGGCTACACCTTC. Based on the CDR3 plus reference TRBV7-2 and TRBJ1-2, the full variable domain is GAGVSQSPSNKVTEKGKDVELRCDPISGHTALYWYRQSLGQGLEFLIYFQGNSAPDKSGLPSDRFSAERTGGSVSTLTIQRTQQEDSAVYLCASSSPTGTGGYGYTFGSGTRLTVV.